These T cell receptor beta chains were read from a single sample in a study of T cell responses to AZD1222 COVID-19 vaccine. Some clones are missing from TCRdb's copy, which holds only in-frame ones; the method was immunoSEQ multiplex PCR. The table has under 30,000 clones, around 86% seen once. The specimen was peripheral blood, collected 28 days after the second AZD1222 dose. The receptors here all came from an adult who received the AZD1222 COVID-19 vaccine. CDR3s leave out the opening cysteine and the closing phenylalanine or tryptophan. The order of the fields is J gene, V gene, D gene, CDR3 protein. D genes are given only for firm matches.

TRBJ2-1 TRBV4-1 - ASSQDRGFSSYNEQF
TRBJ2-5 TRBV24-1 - ATSDSPSLETQY
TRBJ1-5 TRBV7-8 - ASSRGNNNHQPQH
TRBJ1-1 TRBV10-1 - ASSHSVNTEAF
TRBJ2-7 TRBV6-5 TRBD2 ASSYSSTSGYEQY
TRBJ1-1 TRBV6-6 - ASSQETGREDTEAF
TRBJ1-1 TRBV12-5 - ASGRNTGQNTEAF
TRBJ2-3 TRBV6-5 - ASRYLSTDTQY
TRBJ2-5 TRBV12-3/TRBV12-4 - ASSLGDQETQY
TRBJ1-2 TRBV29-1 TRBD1 SAATGGYRGYT
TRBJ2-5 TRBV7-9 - AVGTQY
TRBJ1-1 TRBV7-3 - ASSSEPNTEAF
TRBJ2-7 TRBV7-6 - ASSSMPGAYEQY
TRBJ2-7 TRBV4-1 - ASSQIGTGGYEQY
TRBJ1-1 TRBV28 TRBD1 ASSFQTGVNWYLNTEAF
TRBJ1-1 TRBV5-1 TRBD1 ASSLEGRGLIGTEAF
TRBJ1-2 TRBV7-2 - ASSLGYADGYT
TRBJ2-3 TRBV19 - ASSIRRDRAGTQY
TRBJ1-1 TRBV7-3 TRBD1 ASSSTGMGTEAF
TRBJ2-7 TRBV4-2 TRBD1 ASSQDLSTGASSYEQY
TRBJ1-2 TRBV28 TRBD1 ASSGQGARYGYT
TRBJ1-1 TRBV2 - ASSAAAGAGMNTEAF
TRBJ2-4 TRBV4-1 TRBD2 ASSQGLAGVGIQY
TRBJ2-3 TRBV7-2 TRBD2 ASSEGLAGVDTQY
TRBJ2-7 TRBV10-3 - AISGQQGYEQY
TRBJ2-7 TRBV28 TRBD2 ASSPEYGRYVYEQY
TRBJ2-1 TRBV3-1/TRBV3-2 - ASSADMTPSYNEQF
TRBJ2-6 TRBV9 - ASSHHRSGANVLT